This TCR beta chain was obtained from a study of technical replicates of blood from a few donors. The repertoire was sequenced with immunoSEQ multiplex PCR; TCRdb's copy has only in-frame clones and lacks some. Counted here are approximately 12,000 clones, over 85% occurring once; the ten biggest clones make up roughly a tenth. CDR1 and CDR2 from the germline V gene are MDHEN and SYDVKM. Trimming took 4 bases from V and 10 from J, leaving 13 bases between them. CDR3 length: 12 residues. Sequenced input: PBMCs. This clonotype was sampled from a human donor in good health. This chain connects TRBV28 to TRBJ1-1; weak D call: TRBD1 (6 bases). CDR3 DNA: TGTGCCAGCAGTTGGGACAAAAAGGCAGCTTTCTTT. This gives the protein CASSWDKKAAFF. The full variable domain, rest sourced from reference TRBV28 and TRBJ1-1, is DVKVTQSSRYLVKRTGEKVFLECVQDMDHENMFWYRQDPGLGLRLIYFSYDVKMKEKGDIPEGYSVSREKKERFSLILESASTNQTSMYLCASSWDKKAAFFGQGTRLTVV.